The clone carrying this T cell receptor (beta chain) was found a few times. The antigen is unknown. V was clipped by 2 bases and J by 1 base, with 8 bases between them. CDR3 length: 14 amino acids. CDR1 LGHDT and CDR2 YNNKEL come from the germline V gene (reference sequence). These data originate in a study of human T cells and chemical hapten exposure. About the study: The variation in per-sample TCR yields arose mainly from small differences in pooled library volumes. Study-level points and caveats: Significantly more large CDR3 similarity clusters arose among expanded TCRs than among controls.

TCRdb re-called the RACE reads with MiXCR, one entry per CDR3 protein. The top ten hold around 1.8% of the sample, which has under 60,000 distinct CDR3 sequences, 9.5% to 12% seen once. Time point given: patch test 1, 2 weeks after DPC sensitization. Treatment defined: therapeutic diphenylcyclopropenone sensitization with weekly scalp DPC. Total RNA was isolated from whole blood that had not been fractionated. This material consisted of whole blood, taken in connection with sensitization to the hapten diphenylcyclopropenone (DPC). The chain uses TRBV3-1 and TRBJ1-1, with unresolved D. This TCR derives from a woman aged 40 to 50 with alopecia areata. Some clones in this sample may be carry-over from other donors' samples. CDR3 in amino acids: CASSQNDKNTEAFF. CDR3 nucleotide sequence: TGTGCCAGCAGCCAAAACGACAAGAACACTGAAGCTTTCTTT.